These T cell receptor beta chains were read from a single sample in a study of T cell responses to AZD1222 COVID-19 vaccine. Data came from immunoSEQ multiplex PCR; TCRdb stores just in-frame clones and leaves some out. In the table there are around 130,000 clones, approximately 83% of which are singletons. The sequencing used peripheral blood, collected on day 0 of AZD1222 vaccination. The receptors here all came from an adult in good health. CDR3s include the opening cysteine and the closing phenylalanine or tryptophan. A D gene is named only where the DNA matches it firmly.

CDR3 length,V gene,J gene,D gene,CDR3 DNA,CDR3 protein
10,TRBV2,TRBJ2-7,NA,TGTGCCAGCAGCGATTACGAGCAGTACTTC,CASSDYEQYF
12,TRBV11-3,TRBJ1-2,TRBD1,TGTGCCAGCAGCGGACAGGGGTGGGGCTACACCTTC,CASSGQGWGYTF
17,TRBV11-2,TRBJ2-5,NA,TGTGCCAGCAGCTTAGACCCGACAGGATTTGTAGGAGAGACCCAGTACTTC,CASSLDPTGFVGETQYF
11,TRBV11-1,TRBJ1-2,NA,TGTGCCAGCAGCACAGGGTATGGCTACACCTTC,CASSTGYGYTF
16,TRBV29-1,TRBJ2-1,TRBD2,TGCAGCGTTCCCAGCGGGGGGGGAATTTCTTACAATGAGCAGTTCTTC,CSVPSGGGISYNEQFF
14,TRBV9,TRBJ2-1,TRBD1,TGTGCCAGCAGGGGGACAGGGGCCTACAATGAGCAGTTCTTC,CASRGTGAYNEQFF
15,TRBV6-5,TRBJ1-6,TRBD1,TGTGCCAGCAGCCTGGGACAGCCAGATAATTCACCCCTCCACTTT,CASSLGQPDNSPLHF
18,TRBV7-3,TRBJ2-6,TRBD1,TGTGCCAGCAGCTTAAGGACAGGACGGCCCTCTGGGGCCAACGTCCTGACTTTC,CASSLRTGRPSGANVLTF
15,TRBV4-1,TRBJ2-7,TRBD1,TGCGCCAGCAGCCAAGTGGCGACAGGGGGTTACGAGCAGTACTTC,CASSQVATGGYEQYF
15,TRBV4-1,TRBJ2-1,NA,TGCGCCAGCAGCCAAGTTCGGCTTGACTACAATGAGCAGTTCTTC,CASSQVRLDYNEQFF
12,TRBV11-2,TRBJ2-7,NA,TGTGCCAGCAAAGCGGGTCCCTACGAGCAGTACTTC,CASKAGPYEQYF
12,TRBV5-4,TRBJ1-2,NA,TGTGCCAGCAGCGATCGGATCTCAGGCTACACCTTC,CASSDRISGYTF
11,TRBV20-1,TRBJ1-2,NA,TGCAGTGCTACTGGGTCGGGTGGCTACACCTTC,CSATGSGGYTF
14,TRBV2,TRBJ1-6,TRBD1,TGTGCCAGCTCTCCGGACAGGTTGGTTTCACCCCTCCACTTT,CASSPDRLVSPLHF
16,TRBV10-3,TRBJ2-7,NA,TGTGCCATCAGTGATACAGGAGGGGGCGCGTCGGACGAGCAGTACTTC,CAISDTGGGASDEQYF
17,TRBV7-6,TRBJ1-3,NA,TGTGCCAGCAGCGCTCGGCTACAGGGCTCCTCTGGAAACACCATATATTTT,CASSARLQGSSGNTIYF
18,TRBV11-3,TRBJ1-1,TRBD1,TGTGCCAGCAGCTTAAATATATGGGGACAGGGGTCGATCACTGAAGCTTTCTTT,CASSLNIWGQGSITEAFF
13,TRBV30,TRBJ1-6,TRBD1,TGTGCCTGGAGTGTACAGGGGTCGGCACCCCTCCACTTT,CAWSVQGSAPLHF
14,TRBV20-1,TRBJ1-5,NA,TGCAGTGCTAGTGGGGCCAGGGGTAATCAGCCCCAGCATTTT,CSASGARGNQPQHF
14,TRBV25-1,TRBJ2-2,NA,TGTGCCAGCAGTGAATGGGGGCGTGACGGGGAGCTGTTTTTT,CASSEWGRDGELFF
15,TRBV5-4,TRBJ2-5,TRBD2,TGTGCCAGCACCTCCCAGCGGGGGGGCCGGGAGACCCAGTACTTC,CASTSQRGGRETQYF
13,TRBV11-1,TRBJ2-7,NA,TGTGCCAGCAGCTTAGGGGCTGGCTACGAGCAGTACTTC,CASSLGAGYEQYF